This T cell receptor (beta chain) was profiled in a study of graft-versus-host responses after intestinal transplantation. The wider study: The whole recipient group had anti-thymocyte globulin induction followed by tacrolimus and steroids for about three years. The study, taken as a whole, reports: Recipient bone marrow held GvH clones, some seen earlier in ileum or blood.

Remarks on this clone: The target antigen is unknown.

This CDR3 region has 13 residues. Trimming removed 6 bases at V and 4 bases at J, with 12 bases between. CDR1 ENHRY and CDR2 SYGVKD come from the germline V gene. The data were produced by immunoSEQ multiplex PCR, yet TCRdb's version contains in-frame clones alone and is incomplete. The sample holds 37,000 or so clones, approximately 90% seen once. Intraepithelial and lamina propria lymphocytes were freed from processed graft tissue. The TCR was taken from a human patient who received an intestinal transplant, so some T cells may come from the graft donor. The sequenced sample was ileum tissue, obtained around seven months after intestinal transplant. This rearrangement joins TRBV10-3 to TRBJ1-1; unclear D gene. CDR3 in amino acids: CAIRGGQGTEAFF. The CDR3 coding sequence is TGTGCCATCAGGGGCGGGCAAGGCACTGAAGCTTTCTTT.